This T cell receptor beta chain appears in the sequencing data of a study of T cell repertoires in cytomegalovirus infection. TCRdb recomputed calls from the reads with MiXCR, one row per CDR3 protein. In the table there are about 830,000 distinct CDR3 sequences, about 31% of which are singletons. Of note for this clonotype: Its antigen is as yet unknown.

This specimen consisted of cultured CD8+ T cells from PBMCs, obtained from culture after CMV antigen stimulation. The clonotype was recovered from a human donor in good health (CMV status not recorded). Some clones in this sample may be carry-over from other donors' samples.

The CDR3 sequence is CASSGPGASFYNEQFF. CDR3 bases: TGTGCCAGCAGCGGCCCCGGGGCTTCCTTCTACAATGAGCAGTTCTTC. The rearrangement uses TRBV5-4 and TRBJ2-1, with D possibly being TRBD1 or TRBD2 (5 bases each). The CDR3 spans 16 residues. The germline V gene has CDR1 SGHNT and CDR2 YYREEE (reference sequence). Trimming shortened V by 4 bases and J by 3 bases, and 17 bases separated the two germline ends. The variable domain in full, with the rest retrieved from reference TRBV5-4 and TRBJ2-1, is ETGVTQSPTHLIKTRGQQVTLRCSSQSGHNTVSWYQQALGQGPQFIFQYYREEENGRGNFPPRFSGLQFPNYSSELNVNALELDDSALYLCASSGPGASFYNEQFFGPGTRLTVL.